The rows below give T cell receptor beta chains drawn from one sample of a study of blood T cell repertoires in COVID-19. Libraries were prepared by immunoSEQ multiplex PCR; TCRdb keeps only in-frame clonotypes and omits some of them. The repertoire consists of under 300,000 clones, with about 88% occurring once and the leading ten covering less than 4.5%. Sequenced: peripheral blood. Receptor source: a man between 18 and 29 years old with active or convalescent COVID-19. The CDR3 runs from the conserved cysteine through the conserved F or W. Each record gives: D gene, clone size, CDR3 length, V gene, J gene, CDR3 DNA, CDR3 protein. The D gene is left open where the match is weak. For some rows the clone size is stated as once, few or many, or as a class when expanded; others skip it.

.	.	11	TRBV10-1	TRBJ1-3	TGCGCCAGCATGTTCGGGGACACCATATATTTT	CASMFGDTIYF
TRBD1	.	13	TRBV11-2	TRBJ1-2	TGTGCCAGCAGCGAGGACAGGGGGATTGGCTACACCTTC	CASSEDRGIGYTF
TRBD1	.	14	TRBV2	TRBJ2-7	TGTGCCAGCAGTCGACAGGGGGTAGAGTACGAGCAGTACTTC	CASSRQGVEYEQYF
TRBD1	once	13	TRBV5-4	TRBJ2-5	TGTGCCAGCAGCTTGCAGGGGGAAGAGACCCAGTACTTC	CASSLQGEETQYF
.	.	16	TRBV5-5	TRBJ2-2	TGTGCCAGCAGCAGGACGTGGAGGCAGAACACCGGGGAGCTGTTTTTT	CASSRTWRQNTGELFF
TRBD1	.	14	TRBV3-1/TRBV3-2	TRBJ1-1	TGTGCCAGCAGCCAAGGCCTACAGGGGGCTGAAGCTTTCTTT	CASSQGLQGAEAFF
.	once	17	TRBV9	TRBJ2-6	TGTGCCAGCAACCCCCGGGAGACCTACTCTGGGGCCAACGTCCTGACTTTC	CASNPRETYSGANVLTF
TRBD1	.	15	TRBV13	TRBJ2-7	TGTGCCAGCAGCTTATCCAGGGGGCGGCCCTACGAGCAGTACTTC	CASSLSRGRPYEQYF
TRBD2	.	16	TRBV5-1	TRBJ2-1	TGCGCCAGCAGCTTGGCCGTGGATAGCGGGATCAATGAGCAGTTCTTC	CASSLAVDSGINEQFF
.	once	15	TRBV6-5	TRBJ2-5	TGTGCCAGCACCCCCGGGAGCAGCTATTCAAAGACCCAGTACTTC	CASTPGSSYSKTQYF
.	.	15	TRBV10-3	TRBJ2-7	TGTGCCATCAGTGAGGGACATTTGGGAACTTACGAGCAGTACTTC	CAISEGHLGTYEQYF
TRBD1	.	13	TRBV18	TRBJ1-1	TGTGCCAGCCTACGTCCGGGGGACAGGGGAGCTTTCTTT	CASLRPGDRGAFF
.	.	16	TRBV5-1	TRBJ2-6	TGCGCCAGCAGCTTGGAAGGGGGACCTGGGGCCAACGTCCTGACTTTC	CASSLEGGPGANVLTF
.	few	16	TRBV25-1	TRBJ1-2	TGTGCCAGCAGTGAGTTTTTCGCGGGCAACACCAATGGCTACACCTTC	CASSEFFAGNTNGYTF
TRBD1	.	16	TRBV15	TRBJ2-7	TGTGCCACCAGCAGAAGTCCGGGACAGGGGCGCTACGAGCAGTACTTC	CATSRSPGQGRYEQYF
.	.	12	TRBV5-1	TRBJ1-3	TGCGCCAGCAGCCAAGACAGAAACACCATATATTTT	CASSQDRNTIYF
.	.	11	TRBV25-1	TRBJ1-1	TGTGCCAGCAGTAGTGGAGTCGAAGCTTTCTTT	CASSSGVEAFF
.	.	16	TRBV10-3	TRBJ1-2	TGTGCCATCAGTGCGGGTCCGGACAAAATAGGGTATGGCTACACCTTC	CAISAGPDKIGYGYTF
.	once	14	TRBV5-1	TRBJ1-2	TGCGCCAGCAGCTCACAGGGAGGGGAGTATGGCTACACCTTC	CASSSQGGEYGYTF
TRBD1	.	17	TRBV4-1	TRBJ2-1	TGCGCCAGCAGCCCGCTCTGGACAGGGGAGTCTTACAATGAGCAGTTCTTC	CASSPLWTGESYNEQFF
.	.	17	TRBV10-3	TRBJ1-4	TGTGCCATCTCCTGGGAGGAGGGTAGGCCAACTAATGAAAAACTGTTTTTT	CAISWEEGRPTNEKLFF
TRBD2	.	16	TRBV3-1/TRBV3-2	TRBJ2-5	TGTGCCAGCAGCCAAGATCTGGGGGGGGGTCAAGAGACCCAGTACTTC	CASSQDLGGGQETQYF
TRBD1	few	15	TRBV4-1	TRBJ2-3	TGCGCCAGCAGCCAGACAGGGGGTGAAAGAGATACGCAGTATTTT	CASSQTGGERDTQYF
TRBD2	.	13	TRBV5-1	TRBJ2-1	TGCGCCAGCAGCTTGGACGGGAGGCATGAGCAGTTCTTC	CASSLDGRHEQFF
TRBD2	.	13	TRBV5-1	TRBJ2-7	TGCGCCAGCAGGACTAGCGGGACCTACGAGCAGTACTTC	CASRTSGTYEQYF
.	.	16	TRBV5-5	TRBJ2-2	TGTGCCAGCAGCACCATTCCCCGACAGGCGGTCGGGGAGCTGTTTTTT	CASSTIPRQAVGELFF
TRBD1	few	15	TRBV6-2/TRBV6-3	TRBJ2-7	TGTGCCAGCATCCCCAGGGTGGGACAGGGAAACGAGCAGTACTTC	CASIPRVGQGNEQYF
.	.	14	TRBV4-1	TRBJ2-3	TGCGCCAGCAGCCAAGGACTAGTCGCAGATACGCAGTATTTT	CASSQGLVADTQYF
.	.	11	TRBV28	TRBJ2-3	TGTGCCAGCACTAGTAAGGATACGCAGTATTTT	CASTSKDTQYF
TRBD2	.	15	TRBV28	TRBJ2-1	TGTGCCATCACCGAGGTCCGGCGGGGGAGGTATGAGCAGTTCTTC	CAITEVRRGRYEQFF
.	.	18	TRBV7-6	TRBJ2-1	TGTGCCAGCAGCTTAGTTCTTTTTGGGGCCTACTCCTACAATGAGCAGTTCTTC	CASSLVLFGAYSYNEQFF
.	.	20	TRBV11-3	TRBJ2-4	TGTGCCAGCAGCCCCCCGGCCCCCCTTCAGGGATTCTTAGCCAAAAACATTCAGTACTTC	CASSPPAPLQGFLAKNIQYF
.	.	12	TRBV6-6	TRBJ2-1	TGTGCCAGCAGTTACGAGTCCAATGAGCAGTTCTTC	CASSYESNEQFF
.	.	13	TRBV12-3/TRBV12-4	TRBJ2-7	TGTGCCAGCAGTTTCGCTAGCACCGACGAGCAGTACTTC	CASSFASTDEQYF
TRBD1	.	14	TRBV3-1/TRBV3-2	TRBJ2-3	TGTGCCAGCAGCCTGGGACAGGGGTCGCATACGCAGTATTTT	CASSLGQGSHTQYF
TRBD2	.	20	TRBV6-4	TRBJ2-3	TGTGCCAGCAGGGCCGGGACTAGCGGGGGGTCCCGGAAGGGCACAGATACGCAGTATTTT	CASRAGTSGGSRKGTDTQYF
.	.	13	TRBV24-1	TRBJ1-5	TGTGCCACCAGTGATTGGGCAGGCCAGCCCCAGCATTTT	CATSDWAGQPQHF
.	.	15	TRBV6-5	TRBJ1-5	TGTGCCAGCAGTTACTCTGCAGTCCCTCCCCAGCCCCAGCATTTT	CASSYSAVPPQPQHF
TRBD2	.	14	TRBV6-2/TRBV6-3	TRBJ2-1	TGTGCCAGCAGTTACGGCGGGAGGGGCAATGAGCAGTTCTTC	CASSYGGRGNEQFF
.	.	13	TRBV11-2	TRBJ2-7	TGTGCCAGCAGCTTGGGGCGCACTATGGAGCAGTACTTC	CASSLGRTMEQYF
TRBD2	.	15	TRBV11-3	TRBJ2-3	TGTGCCAGCAGCTTCTCTAGCGGGGTGCCAGATACGCAGTATTTT	CASSFSSGVPDTQYF
TRBD2	.	18	TRBV4-3	TRBJ2-2	TGCGCCAGCAGCCAAGGCCTAGCGGGAGCATCAAACACCGGGGAGCTGTTTTTT	CASSQGLAGASNTGELFF
TRBD2	once	15	TRBV6-5	TRBJ2-3	TGTGCCAGCAGTTACGTGGCTAGCGGGGGGGGTACGCAGTATTTT	CASSYVASGGGTQYF
.	.	14	TRBV7-9	TRBJ1-1	TGTGCCAGCAGCCCAAGGACCGGGGGCACTGAAGCTTTCTTT	CASSPRTGGTEAFF
TRBD1	.	14	TRBV25-1	TRBJ2-4	TGTGCCAGCAGTGAACCCGGACAGGCTAACATTCAGTACTTC	CASSEPGQANIQYF
.	once	13	TRBV30	TRBJ2-7	TGTGCCTGGAGTGTACAAATTGGGGCCGAGCAGTACTTC	CAWSVQIGAEQYF
.	once	16	TRBV3-1/TRBV3-2	TRBJ2-7	TGTGCCAGCAGCCAAGCGGAGAGGGGGAGCTCCTACGAGCAGTACTTC	CASSQAERGSSYEQYF
.	.	14	TRBV9	TRBJ2-5	TGTGCCAGCAGCGTAGATAGTAGCGCAGAGACCCAGTACTTC	CASSVDSSAETQYF
.	few	16	TRBV29-1	TRBJ2-3	TGCAGCGTTGGGGACCCAGGTCCAGCGGCGGGATTTCCGCAGTATTTT	CSVGDPGPAAGFPQYF
TRBD1	.	15	TRBV3-1/TRBV3-2	TRBJ2-7	TGTGCCAGCAGCCGGACAGGGCCCATGCCCTACGAGCAGTACTTC	CASSRTGPMPYEQYF
.	.	13	TRBV11-3	TRBJ2-1	TGTGCCAGCAGCTTAAATCAGAGGAATGAGCAGTTCTTC	CASSLNQRNEQFF
TRBD2	.	18	TRBV6-2/TRBV6-3	TRBJ2-5	TGTGCCAGCAGTTACCCCCGACTAGCGGGAGGGCCGCAAGAGACCCAGTACTTC	CASSYPRLAGGPQETQYF
.	.	14	TRBV6-5	TRBJ1-6	TGTGCCAGCAGCACGGGGAGCGCTGGGTCACCCCTCCACTTT	CASSTGSAGSPLHF
TRBD2	.	13	TRBV29-1	TRBJ2-7	TGCAGCGTTGTAGCGGGGACATCCTACGAGCAGTACTTC	CSVVAGTSYEQYF
.	.	13	TRBV28	TRBJ1-1	TGTGCCAGCACCCCTCGGGGGGACACTGAAGCTTTCTTT	CASTPRGDTEAFF